This T cell receptor beta chain appears in the sequencing data of a study of blood T cell repertoires in COVID-19. Sequencing was performed with immunoSEQ multiplex PCR; in TCRdb, only in-frame clones are kept and a portion is missing. In the table there are under 150,000 clones, almost 85% of which are singletons. V shed 5 bases, J shed 5 bases, and the junction held 4 bases outside the gene matches. Germline CDR1 SGHTA, CDR2 FQGTGA. The length of the CDR3 is 14 residues. Material for sequencing was peripheral blood. The rearrangement links TRBV7-3 to TRBJ2-7, with TRBD1 matching over 12 bases. The sequence was collected from a human donor in a cohort sampled during active COVID-19. The CDR3, as DNA: TGTGCCAGCAGCCCGGGACAGGGGGCCAACGAGCAGTACTTC. It specifies CASSPGQGANEQYF.